Below are 15 T cell receptor beta chains sequenced from a single sample in a study of blood T cell repertoires in COVID-19. Produced via immunoSEQ multiplex PCR; TCRdb's table is partial and in-frame only. The table includes tens of thousands of clones, 88% detected once. The source material was peripheral blood. These receptors all come from a human donor in a cohort sampled during active COVID-19.

The V call is TRBV5-8, the J call TRBJ1-1; a possible D gene is TRBD1 (6 bases). The V gene's germline CDR1 is SGHTS and CDR2 YDEGEE. The V end was cut by 0 bases, the J end by 0 bases, with 6 bases between. There are 14 residues in the CDR3. The CDR3 coding sequence is TGTGCCAGCAGCTTGGGACAGGTGAACACTGAAGCTTTCTTT. This encodes CASSLGQVNTEAFF.

The V gene is TRBV19, the J gene TRBJ1-5, with 8 bases matching TRBD1. The CDR3 contains 14 residues. The junction had 5 bases not matched to a gene; V was cut back by 10 bases and J by 0 bases. Germline lookup yields CDR1 LNHDA and CDR2 SQIVND (reference sequence). Here the CDR3 reads CATQGAVSNQPQHF. Here the CDR3 DNA reads TGTGCCACTCAGGGGGCAGTTAGCAATCAGCCCCAGCATTTT.

The CDR3 sequence is CASSQDRASGEQFF. In nucleotides, the CDR3 is TGCGCCAGCAGCCAAGATCGGGCTAGCGGGGAGCAGTTCTTC. The chain combines TRBV4-1 with TRBJ2-1; 8 bases align to TRBD2. This CDR3 comprises 14 residues. CDR1 MGHRA and CDR2 YSYEKL come from the germline V gene. V was clipped by 0 bases and J by 10 bases; unmatched bases: 5.

This rearrangement joins TRBV28 to TRBJ2-5; 7 bases match TRBD1. The V gene's germline CDR1 is MDHEN and CDR2 SYDVKM. V was pared by 2 bases and J by 5 bases, with 5 bases of the junction left unmatched. The CDR3 loop spans 14 amino acids. For the CDR3, the DNA is TGTGCCAGCAGTTTAGACAGGGTGGTCGAGACCCAGTACTTC. It codes for CASSLDRVVETQYF. Full variable domain (remainder filled in from reference TRBV28 and TRBJ2-5): DVKVTQSSRYLVKRTGEKVFLECVQDMDHENMFWYRQDPGLGLRLIYFSYDVKMKEKGDIPEGYSVSREKKERFSLILESASTNQTSMYLCASSLDRVVETQYFGPGTRLLVL.

The chain uses TRBV29-1 and TRBJ1-3; possibly TRBD1 for D (5 bases). The CDR3 sequence is 16 residues long. Germline V gene sequence: CDR1 SQVTM, CDR2 ANQGSEA. Trimming cost V 8 bases and J 1 base, with 21 bases left between them. The CDR3 sequence is CSLGWWEGPSGNTIYF. DNA of the CDR3: TGCAGCCTGGGGTGGTGGGAGGGGCCATCTGGAAACACCATATATTTT.

The chain carries TRBV5-6 and TRBJ2-2, with 9 bases aligning to TRBD1. The CDR3 has 16 amino acids. V lost 1 base, J lost 2 bases, and 3 bases stayed unmatched. Germline assignment: CDR1 SGHDT and CDR2 YYEEEE. DNA for the CDR3: TGTGCCAGCAGCTTGACACAGGGGGCTAACACCGGGGAGCTGTTTTTT. Protein product: CASSLTQGANTGELFF.

The V gene is TRBV6-2 or TRBV6-3, the J gene TRBJ1-2; TRBD1 might be the D (5 bases). Germline assignment: CDR1 MNHEY and CDR2 SVGEGT. The CDR3 consists of 13 residues. With 2 bases removed from V and 8 bases from J, the gap between germline ends came to 12 bases. The CDR3: CASSYPPGMGYTF. The CDR3 DNA is TGTGCCAGCAGTTACCCCCCAGGGATGGGCTACACCTTC.

This clone was recorded only once. The chain is built from TRBV7-2 and TRBJ1-5; TRBD1 is a possible D gene (6 bases). Germline V gene sequence: CDR1 SGHTA, CDR2 FQGNSA. Deletions cut 5 bases from V and 0 bases from J, with 11 bases between. CDR3 length: 15 residues. The CDR3 DNA follows: TGTGCCAGCAGCGTACAGGGATATAGCAATCAGCCCCAGCATTTT. It translates to CASSVQGYSNQPQHF.

This chain joins TRBV28 and TRBJ1-1, with D tentatively TRBD1 (6 bases). In germline, CDR1 is MDHEN, CDR2 SYDVKM. Trimming pared 2 bases from V and 11 bases from J, leaving 12 bases between. The CDR3 loop spans 12 amino acids. DNA of the CDR3: TGTGCCAGCAGTTTAGGGGGCCCCGGGGCTTTCTTT. It encodes CASSLGGPGAFF.

This clone was detected once. This chain uses TRBV18 with TRBJ2-7, with D possibly TRBD1 on 5 matching bases. CDR3 length: 16 residues. The V end was cut by 2 bases, the J end by 2 bases, with 16 bases between. The germline CDR1 and CDR2 sequences are KGHSH and LQKENI. CDR3: CASSPIGQGPPYEQYF. DNA of the CDR3: TGTGCCAGCTCACCAATAGGGCAGGGCCCCCCCTACGAGCAGTACTTC.

The CDR3 sequence: CASSQIPTSGGADTQYF. The CDR3 DNA sequence: TGTGCCAGCAGCCAAATCCCGACTAGCGGGGGCGCAGATACGCAGTATTTT. V is TRBV3-1 (or the pseudogene TRBV3-2) and J is TRBJ2-3, with TRBD2 matching over 12 bases. Trimming at V came to 2 bases and at J to 4 bases, leaving 7 bases not matched to a gene. This CDR3 has 17 amino acids. CDR1 LGHDT and CDR2 YNNKEL come from the germline V gene (reference sequence).

The chain has TRBV6-4 and TRBJ2-1; 7 nucleotides align to TRBD2. Germline V lookup: CDR1 MRHNA, CDR2 SNTAGT. J lost 7 bases, V lost 5 bases, and 11 bases had no gene match. This CDR3 has 15 amino acids. CDR3: CASSIEAGAGNEQFF. CDR3 in DNA: TGTGCCAGCAGTATCGAGGCGGGAGCGGGGAATGAGCAGTTCTTC.

The chain carries TRBV30 and TRBJ2-1; D is perhaps TRBD2 (5 bases). V gave up 8 bases and J gave up 7 bases, with 18 bases separating them. The length of the CDR3 is 13 residues. Germline CDR1 is GTSNPN and CDR2 is SVGIG (reference sequence). CDR3 region: CAVQTGSDNEQFF. The CDR3 DNA reads TGTGCCGTTCAAACGGGGTCTGATAATGAGCAGTTCTTC.

The chain couples TRBV18 to TRBJ1-6; 8 bases fit TRBD1. Germline assignment: CDR1 KGHSH and CDR2 LQKENI. Trimming at V came to 5 bases and at J to 7 bases, leaving 4 bases not matched to a gene. The CDR3 runs 14 residues. In DNA form, the CDR3 reads TGTGCCAGCTCAAAACAGGGGGGAAATTCACCCCTCCACTTT. Amino acid sequence: CASSKQGGNSPLHF.

This clone appeared a few times. This chain uses TRBV5-6 with TRBJ2-6; perhaps TRBD1 as D (5 bases). Trimming removed 4 bases at V and 1 base at J, with 9 bases between. The CDR3 covers 15 residues. From germline, CDR1 is SGHDT and CDR2 YYEEEE. CDR3 in amino acids: CASSPPGSGANVLTF. The CDR3 DNA reads as TGTGCCAGCAGCCCTCCAGGGTCTGGGGCCAACGTCCTGACTTTC.